This T cell receptor (beta chain) stems from a study of blood T cell repertoires in COVID-19 (dated by TCRdb to about 2020). Regarding the study in general: Samples covering the acute and convalescent phases of COVID-19 were provided by collaborators in the United States, Italy and Spain. Subjects who had been exposed to COVID-19, were actively infected with it, or had recovered from it provided the deeply sampled blood TCRbeta repertoires that made up the dataset. HLA class I and class II types, where available, came from metadata supplied by the sample provider rather than from assay-based typing. Samples came from the ongoing ImmuneRACE study (first 160 participants) plus 1,254 subjects from 6 global collaborators. Sample metadata almost always included a de-identified subject ID, COVID-19 status, age in years and sex. The prospective study material was composed of cDNA or gDNA derived from T cells, B-cell-depleted T cells, or PBMCs. A freely available public database, intended as a resource for researchers studying the immune response to SARS-CoV-2, is where the repertoires were released.

The table lists this clone with a few counts. The antigen this receptor binds is unknown. Base qualities are missing; no much larger clone stands one base away. Overall study results and their limits: The amount of clinical and demographic metadata varied by source and participant and was provided uncurated.

Whole blood was collected in K2EDTA tubes by collaborating institutions according to the institutions' own protocols. For TCRbeta analysis, collaborator samples were shipped as frozen whole blood, as isolated PBMCs, or as DNA extracted from either sample type. Per the germline V gene, ENHRY is the CDR1 and SYGVKD is the CDR2. The V and J ends are trimmed by 2 bases and 7 bases, leaving 9 bases between them. The CDR3 holds 14 amino acids from the cysteine to the phenylalanine. Solely the CDR3 DNA is kept, with 42 bases framed from the first base. TCRbeta CDR3 regions were amplified from genomic DNA by means of the immunoSEQ Assay, a bias-controlled multiplex PCR. In the source study's methods: Nucleated cell counts per sample were estimated from amplification of reference gene primers within the assay. To quantify the absolute abundance of each unique TCRbeta CDR3 rearrangement, sequence reads were collapsed and filtered. For each sample, productive Simpson clonality was calculated by taking the square root of Simpson's diversity index across productive rearrangements. TCRdb provides this immuneACCESS table in a form limited to in-frame rearrangements. Some clones are lacking; in checked studies, under half of them reflect an unresolved V gene, and why the rest are absent is not known. The D gene and trimming were derived from the DNA, and the V and J assignments and clone size from that table. The sample table holds fewer than 120,000 clones, of which roughly 80% were seen once. Jointly, the top ten make up approximately 15% of the sample.

This TCR was sampled from a woman aged 55-75 years with acute or convalescent COVID-19. Sequencing input: peripheral blood. In this chain, TRBV10-3 is recombined with TRBJ1-6; the best D guess is TRBD1, with 6 bases matching. Here the CDR3 is given as CAISEERGNSPLHF. The nucleotides read TGTGCCATCAGTGAGGAGAGGGGGAATTCACCCCTCCACTTT.